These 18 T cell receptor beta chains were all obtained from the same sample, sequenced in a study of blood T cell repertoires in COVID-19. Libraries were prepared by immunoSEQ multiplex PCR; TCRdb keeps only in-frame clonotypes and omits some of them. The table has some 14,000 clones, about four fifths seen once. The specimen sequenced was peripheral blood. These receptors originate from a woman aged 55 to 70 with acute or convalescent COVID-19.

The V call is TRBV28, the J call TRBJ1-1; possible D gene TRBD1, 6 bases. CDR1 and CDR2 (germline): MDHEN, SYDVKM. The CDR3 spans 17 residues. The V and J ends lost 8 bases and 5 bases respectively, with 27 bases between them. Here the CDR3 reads CASPPSGTHSSKTEAFF. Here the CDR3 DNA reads TGTGCCAGCCCTCCCTCCGGGACACACTCTTCAAAAACTGAAGCTTTCTTT.

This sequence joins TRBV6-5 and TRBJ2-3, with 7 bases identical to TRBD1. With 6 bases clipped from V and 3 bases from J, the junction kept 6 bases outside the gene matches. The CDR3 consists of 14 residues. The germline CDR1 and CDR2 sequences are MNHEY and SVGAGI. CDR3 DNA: TGTGCCAGCAGGCCGGGACAGACGACAGATACGCAGTATTTT. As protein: CASRPGQTTDTQYF.

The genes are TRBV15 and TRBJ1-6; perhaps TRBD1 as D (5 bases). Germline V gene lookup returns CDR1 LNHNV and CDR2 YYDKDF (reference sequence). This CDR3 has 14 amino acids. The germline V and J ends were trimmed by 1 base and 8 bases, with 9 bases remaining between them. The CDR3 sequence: CATSRGTRDSPLHF. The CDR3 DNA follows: TGTGCCACCAGCAGAGGGACAAGGGATTCACCCCTCCACTTT. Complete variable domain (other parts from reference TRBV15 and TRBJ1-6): DAMVIQNPRYQVTQFGKPVTLSCSQTLNHNVMYWYQQKSSQAPKLLFHYYDKDFNNEADTPDNFQSRRPNTSFCFLDIRSPGLGDTAMYLCATSRGTRDSPLHFGNGTRLTVT.

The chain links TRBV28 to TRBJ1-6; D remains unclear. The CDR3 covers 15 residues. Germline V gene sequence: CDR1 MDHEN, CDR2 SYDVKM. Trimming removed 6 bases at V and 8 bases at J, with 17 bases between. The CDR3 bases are TGTGCCAGCAGCGGCCCTGGTCTGGGCGATTCACCCCTCCACTTT. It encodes CASSGPGLGDSPLHF.

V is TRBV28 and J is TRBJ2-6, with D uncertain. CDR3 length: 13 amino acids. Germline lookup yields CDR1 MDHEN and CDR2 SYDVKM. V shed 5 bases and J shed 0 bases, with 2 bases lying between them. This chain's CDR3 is CASSLSGANVLTF. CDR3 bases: TGTGCCAGCAGTCTCTCTGGGGCCAACGTCCTGACTTTC. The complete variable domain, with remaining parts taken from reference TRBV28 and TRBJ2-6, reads DVKVTQSSRYLVKRTGEKVFLECVQDMDHENMFWYRQDPGLGLRLIYFSYDVKMKEKGDIPEGYSVSREKKERFSLILESASTNQTSMYLCASSLSGANVLTFGAGSRLTVL.

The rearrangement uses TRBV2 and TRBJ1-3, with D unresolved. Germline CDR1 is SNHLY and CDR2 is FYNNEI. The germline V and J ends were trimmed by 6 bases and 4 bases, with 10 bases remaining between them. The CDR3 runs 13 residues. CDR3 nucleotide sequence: TGTGCCAGCAGCGAGTTTCCGGGAAACACCATATATTTT. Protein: CASSEFPGNTIYF.

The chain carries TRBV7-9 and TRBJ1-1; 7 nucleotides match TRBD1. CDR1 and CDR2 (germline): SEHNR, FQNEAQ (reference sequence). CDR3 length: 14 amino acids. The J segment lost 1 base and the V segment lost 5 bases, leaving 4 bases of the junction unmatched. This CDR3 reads CASSRGTANTEAFF. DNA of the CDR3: TGTGCCAGCAGCAGAGGGACAGCGAACACTGAAGCTTTCTTT. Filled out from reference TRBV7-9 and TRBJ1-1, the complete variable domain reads DTGVSQNPRHKITKRGQNVTFRCDPISEHNRLYWYRQTLGQGPEFLTYFQNEAQLEKSRLLSDRFSAERPKGSFSTLEIQRTEQGDSAMYLCASSRGTANTEAFFGQGTRLTVV.

CDR3 residues: CATSDPTGYTGELFF. The CDR3 DNA is TGTGCCACCAGTGATCCAACAGGGTACACCGGGGAGCTGTTTTTT. The J gene is TRBJ2-2, the V gene TRBV24-1; a weak D match, TRBD1 (6 bases). This CDR3 spans 15 amino acids. Germline lookup yields CDR1 KGHDR and CDR2 SFDVKD. Trimming removed 3 bases from V and 3 bases from J, with 10 bases in between.

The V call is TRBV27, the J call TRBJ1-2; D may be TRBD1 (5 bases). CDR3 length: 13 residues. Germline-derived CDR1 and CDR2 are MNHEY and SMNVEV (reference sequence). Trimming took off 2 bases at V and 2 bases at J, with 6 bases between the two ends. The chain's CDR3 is CASSLTGNYGYTF. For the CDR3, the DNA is TGTGCCAGCAGTTTAACAGGCAACTATGGCTACACCTTC.

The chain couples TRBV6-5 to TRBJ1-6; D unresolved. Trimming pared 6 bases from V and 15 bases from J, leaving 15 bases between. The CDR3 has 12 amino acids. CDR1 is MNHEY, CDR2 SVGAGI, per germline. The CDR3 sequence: CASSYNEGRLHF. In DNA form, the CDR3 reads TGTGCCAGCAGCTACAACGAGGGTCGCCTCCACTTT.

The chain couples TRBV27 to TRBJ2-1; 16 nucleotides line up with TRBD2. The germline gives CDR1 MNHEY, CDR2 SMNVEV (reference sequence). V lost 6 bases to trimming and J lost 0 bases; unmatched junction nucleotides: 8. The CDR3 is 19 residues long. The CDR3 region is CASSWSGTSGRASYNEQFF. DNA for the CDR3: TGTGCCAGCAGCTGGTCCGGGACTAGCGGGAGGGCCTCCTACAATGAGCAGTTCTTC.

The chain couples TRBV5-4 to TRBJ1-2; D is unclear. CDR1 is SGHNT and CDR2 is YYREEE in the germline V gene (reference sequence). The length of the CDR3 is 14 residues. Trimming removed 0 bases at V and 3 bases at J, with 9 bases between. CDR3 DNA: TGTGCCAGCAGCTTGGTGCCACTTTACTATGGCTACACCTTC. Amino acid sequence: CASSLVPLYYGYTF.

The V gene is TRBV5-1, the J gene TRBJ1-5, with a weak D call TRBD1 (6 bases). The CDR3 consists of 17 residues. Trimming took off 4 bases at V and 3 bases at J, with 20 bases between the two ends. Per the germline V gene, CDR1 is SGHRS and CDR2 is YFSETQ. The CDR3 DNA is TGCGCCAGCAGCCCTGGCCGACAGGTAGGAAACAATCAGCCCCAGCATTTT. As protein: CASSPGRQVGNNQPQHF.

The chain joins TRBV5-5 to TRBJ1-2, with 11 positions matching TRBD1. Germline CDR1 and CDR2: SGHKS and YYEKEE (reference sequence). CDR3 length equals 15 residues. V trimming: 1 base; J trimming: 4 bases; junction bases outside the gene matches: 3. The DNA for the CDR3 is TGTGCCAGCAGCTTGTGGACAGGGGGCGCCTATGGCTACACCTTC. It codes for CASSLWTGGAYGYTF.

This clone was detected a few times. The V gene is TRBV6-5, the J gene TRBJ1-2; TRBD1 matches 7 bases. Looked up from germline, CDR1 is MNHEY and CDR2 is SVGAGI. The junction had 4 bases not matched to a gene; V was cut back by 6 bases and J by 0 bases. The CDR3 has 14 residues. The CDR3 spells CASRRGTANYGYTF. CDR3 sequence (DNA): TGTGCCAGCAGAAGAGGGACAGCTAACTATGGCTACACCTTC.

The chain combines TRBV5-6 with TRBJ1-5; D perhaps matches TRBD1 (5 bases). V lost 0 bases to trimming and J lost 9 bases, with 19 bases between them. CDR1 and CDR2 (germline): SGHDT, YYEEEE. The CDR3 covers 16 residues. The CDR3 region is CASSLARFDSLGPQHF. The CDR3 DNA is TGTGCCAGCAGCTTGGCCCGGTTTGACAGCCTCGGGCCCCAGCATTTT.

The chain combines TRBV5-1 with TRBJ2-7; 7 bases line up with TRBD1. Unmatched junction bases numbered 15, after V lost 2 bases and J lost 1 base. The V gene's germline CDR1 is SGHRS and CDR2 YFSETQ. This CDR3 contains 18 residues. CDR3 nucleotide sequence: TGCGCCAGCAGCTTTCTACCGGGACAGCCGCTCCTTTCCTACGAGCAGTACTTC. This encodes CASSFLPGQPLLSYEQYF.

The chain's CDR3 is CASTGTSGTQYF. CDR3 nucleotide sequence: TGTGCCAGCACCGGGACTAGCGGGACTCAGTACTTC. V usage is TRBV6-1 and J usage is TRBJ2-5; 13 bases line up with TRBD2. The J segment lost 11 bases and the V segment lost 7 bases, leaving 4 bases of the junction unmatched. Germline V gives CDR1 MNHNS, CDR2 SASEGT. This CDR3 is built from 12 residues.